The clone carrying this TCR beta chain was counted once. The source of the sample is a study of control samples from healthy donors and cancer patients. Profiled with immunoSEQ multiplex PCR; TCRdb holds only in-frame clones, not every one. This repertoire shows 75,000 to 80,000 clones, under 90% found once; its top ten account for over 9%. CDR3 size: 16 residues. V lost 0 bases and J 2 bases, leaving 11 bases between the germline ends. Germline V gene sequence: CDR1 MNHEY, CDR2 SVGAGI. The receptor was isolated from a woman aged 50 to 65 with colorectal cancer. Sequencing used PBMCs. This chain uses TRBV6-5 with TRBJ1-3; perhaps TRBD1 as D (5 bases). The CDR3 nucleotides read TGTGCCAGCAGTTACTCAAAGGCAGGGCCTGGAAACACCATATATTTT. Translated: CASSYSKAGPGNTIYF.